This T cell receptor (beta chain) was retrieved from a study of shared clonotypes between healthy human individuals. Adult Caucasians living in Nashville, Tennessee made up all of the donors. In the CD4+ fraction, cells were divided into CD45RA+ naive and CD45RA-negative memory subsets. The sample holds one count of this clone. Its antigen is unknown. In the same sample, other DNA sequences code for this CDR3. The length of the CDR3 is 13 residues. V gave up 1 base and J gave up 1 base, with 3 bases separating them. The V gene's germline CDR1 is LNHNV and CDR2 YYDKDF (reference sequence). Deep was the level at which the assay was run. TCRdb's table, derived via immunoSEQ multiplex PCR, lists solely in-frame clones and lacks some. The table has about 1.1 million clones, 77% seen once. Regarding the study as a whole: When naive CD4 clonotypes were compared across a few donors, around 5% were shared.

The TCR comes from a young man in good health. Some clones in this sample may be carry-over from other donors' samples. V and J are TRBV15 and TRBJ2-3; D is unresolved. The sample comprised memory CD4+ T cells from PBMCs. Subset meaning: CD45RA-negative fraction. This chain's CDR3 is CATSRGGTDTQYF. The CDR3 DNA reads TGTGCCACCAGCAGAGGTGGCACAGATACGCAGTATTTT.